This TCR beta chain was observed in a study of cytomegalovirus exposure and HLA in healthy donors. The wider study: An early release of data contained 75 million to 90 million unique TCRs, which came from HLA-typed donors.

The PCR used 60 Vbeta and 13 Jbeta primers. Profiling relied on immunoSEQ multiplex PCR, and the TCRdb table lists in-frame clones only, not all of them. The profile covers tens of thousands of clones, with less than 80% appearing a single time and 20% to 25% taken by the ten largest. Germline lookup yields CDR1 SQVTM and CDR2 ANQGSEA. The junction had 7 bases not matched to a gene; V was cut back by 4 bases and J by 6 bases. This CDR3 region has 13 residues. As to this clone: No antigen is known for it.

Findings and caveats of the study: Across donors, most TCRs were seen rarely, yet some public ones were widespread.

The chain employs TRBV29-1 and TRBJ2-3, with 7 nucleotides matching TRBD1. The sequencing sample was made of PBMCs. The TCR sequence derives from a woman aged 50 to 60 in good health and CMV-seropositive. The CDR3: CSVVRQGVDTQYF. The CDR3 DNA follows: TGCAGCGTTGTTCGGCAGGGGGTTGATACGCAGTATTTT.